The 32 T cell receptor beta chains presented below share a single source sample, sequenced in a study of TIL therapy for anti-PD-1-resistant metastatic lung cancer. Time point meaning: pre-treatment sample, taken before nivolumab and TIL therapy. Sequencing used immunoSEQ v3. Assay: immunoSEQ multiplex PCR; the TCRdb copy retains only in-frame clones and omits some. The table records approximately 16,000 clones, about 84% of them present only once. The source was blood, collected at baseline. These receptors originate from a person between 25 and 79 years old with non-small cell lung cancer.

The chain joins TRBV27 to TRBJ2-1, with 15 bases that match TRBD2. Germline trimming cut 5 bases from V and 2 bases from J; bases unmatched to any gene: 7. The CDR3 has 18 amino acids. Germline V lookup: CDR1 MNHEY, CDR2 SMNVEV (reference sequence). The CDR3 region is CASSQPGTSGGPYNEQFF. Here the CDR3 DNA reads TGTGCCAGCAGTCAACCCGGGACTAGCGGGGGGCCCTACAATGAGCAGTTCTTC.

The chain is built from TRBV7-9 and TRBJ2-1; D unresolved. The CDR3 sequence is 11 residues long. The germline V gene encodes CDR1 SEHNR and CDR2 FQNEAQ (reference sequence). Trimming left V 6 bases short and J 8 bases short, with 8 bases between. CDR3 loop: CASSGFDEQFF. The CDR3 DNA reads as TGTGCCAGCAGTGGGTTTGATGAGCAGTTCTTC. The variable domain in full, completed from reference TRBV7-9 and TRBJ2-1, reads DTGVSQNPRHKITKRGQNVTFRCDPISEHNRLYWYRQTLGQGPEFLTYFQNEAQLEKSRLLSDRFSAERPKGSFSTLEIQRTEQGDSAMYLCASSGFDEQFFGPGTRLTVL.

This chain joins TRBV5-1 and TRBJ1-1; no definite D call. The CDR3 spans 14 residues. Germline loops: CDR1 SGHRS, CDR2 YFSETQ. Trimming removed 0 bases from V and 1 base from J, with 7 bases in between. The CDR3 here is CASSLVSANTEAFF. In DNA form, the CDR3 reads TGCGCCAGCAGCTTGGTGTCCGCGAACACTGAAGCTTTCTTT.

The chain couples TRBV6-1 to TRBJ1-5, with unresolved D. The V gene's germline CDR1 is MNHNS and CDR2 SASEGT. The CDR3 consists of 12 residues. Trimming took 6 bases from V and 4 from J, leaving 7 bases between them. The CDR3 protein is CASRLSNQPQHF. The CDR3 bases are TGTGCCAGCAGACTTTCGAATCAGCCCCAGCATTTT.

The V call is TRBV5-1, the J call TRBJ2-3; possibly TRBD1 or TRBD2 for D (5 bases each). CDR1 is SGHRS and CDR2 is YFSETQ in the germline V gene. With 4 bases removed from V and 6 bases from J, the gap between germline ends came to 9 bases. The CDR3 is made up of 12 amino acids. CDR3 DNA sequence: TGCGCCAGCAGCCGCTGGGGGGATACGCAGTATTTT. Its protein product is CASSRWGDTQYF.

V and J are TRBV6-6 and TRBJ2-7; 8 positions agree with TRBD1. The CDR3 consists of 15 residues. The V segment lost 2 bases and the J segment 0 bases; nucleotides outside the gene matches: 3. Per germline, CDR1 MNHNY and CDR2 SVGAGI (reference sequence). The CDR3 region is CASSYATGVSYEQYF. In DNA form, the CDR3 reads TGTGCCAGCAGTTACGCGACAGGGGTCTCCTACGAGCAGTACTTC.

The CDR3 sequence is CASSLGQGGRETQYF. CDR3 DNA sequence: TGCGCCAGCAGCTTGGGACAGGGGGGCAGGGAGACCCAGTACTTC. The chain links TRBV5-1 to TRBJ2-5, with 9 bases identical to TRBD1. From germline, CDR1 is SGHRS and CDR2 YFSETQ. The CDR3 spans 15 residues. V gave up 0 bases and J gave up 5 bases; unmatched junction bases: 5. Together with reference TRBV5-1 and TRBJ2-5, the CDR3 gives the full variable domain: KAGVTQTPRYLIKTRGQQVTLSCSPISGHRSVSWYQQTPGQGLQFLFEYFSETQRNKGNFPGRFSGRQFSNSRSEMNVSTLELGDSALYLCASSLGQGGRETQYFGPGTRLLVL.

The chain has TRBV2 and TRBJ2-1; TRBD1 aligns across 8 bases. The CDR3 has 15 residues. CDR1 and CDR2 (germline): SNHLY, FYNNEI. With 1 base clipped from V and 4 bases from J, the junction kept 3 bases outside the gene matches. This CDR3 reads CASSEETGVYNEQFF. CDR3 sequence (DNA): TGTGCCAGCAGTGAAGAGACAGGGGTTTACAATGAGCAGTTCTTC. Together with reference TRBV2 and TRBJ2-1, the CDR3 gives the full variable domain: EPEVTQTPSHQVTQMGQEVILRCVPISNHLYFYWYRQILGQKVEFLVSFYNNEISEKSEIFDDQFSVERPDGSNFTLKIRSTKLEDSAMYFCASSEETGVYNEQFFGPGTRLTVL.

The DNA for the CDR3 is TGTGCCACGGGACTAGCGGGGGGGCCAGGAGAGACCCAGTACTTC. This codes for CATGLAGGPGETQYF. The chain recombines TRBV2 with TRBJ2-5, with 16 positions matching TRBD2. The CDR3 spans 15 residues. J was trimmed by 4 bases and V by 10 bases; bases with no gene match: 6. Germline V gives CDR1 SNHLY, CDR2 FYNNEI.

In its sample, this clone was seen once. The chain couples TRBV9 to TRBJ1-4; no clear D. CDR1 and CDR2 from the germline V gene are SGDLS and YYNGEE. The CDR3 consists of 15 residues. Trimming removed 0 bases from V and 7 bases from J, with 13 bases in between. The CDR3 region is CASSVAPDAGEKLFF. The CDR3 DNA follows: TGTGCCAGCAGCGTAGCCCCCGATGCTGGTGAAAAACTGTTTTTT.

This clone was seen a few times. The V gene is TRBV5-6, the J gene TRBJ2-5; weak D call: TRBD2 (7 bases). The CDR3 is made up of 15 amino acids. Per germline, CDR1 SGHDT and CDR2 YYEEEE. V lost 1 base and J 4 bases, leaving 14 bases between the germline ends. In DNA form, the CDR3 reads TGTGCCAGCAGCTTGTTTGGGGGGGCCGGAGAGACCCAGTACTTC. Translating gives CASSLFGGAGETQYF.

This clone came up once. The chain recombines TRBV6-1 with TRBJ2-7; D is perhaps TRBD1 (6 bases). This CDR3 spans 15 amino acids. Germline V gene sequence: CDR1 MNHNS, CDR2 SASEGT. The V end lost 7 bases, the J end lost 0 bases, and 16 bases lay between the germline ends. The CDR3 spells CASIRGGLTSYEQYF. CDR3 DNA: TGTGCCAGCATCAGAGGGGGTTTAACCTCCTACGAGCAGTACTTC.

The chain is built from TRBV18 and TRBJ2-1, with 7 bases aligning to TRBD1. There are 14 residues in the CDR3. V lost 5 bases to trimming and J lost 3 bases; unmatched junction nucleotides: 4. Germline V gives CDR1 KGHSH, CDR2 LQKENI. The CDR3 DNA is TGTGCCAGCTCATCGTGGACAGGCTACAATGAGCAGTTCTTC. Its translation is CASSSWTGYNEQFF.

This clone showed up just once. J is TRBJ2-2 and V is TRBV14; a possible D gene is TRBD2 (6 bases). The CDR3 spans 15 residues. Per the germline V gene, CDR1 is SGHDN and CDR2 is FVKESK. V lost 4 bases and J 5 bases, leaving 14 bases between the germline ends. The CDR3: CASSRRGVGTGELFF. The DNA of the CDR3 is TGTGCCAGCAGCCGACGCGGGGTTGGGACCGGGGAGCTGTTTTTT.

The chain has TRBV11-2 and TRBJ2-2; D tentatively fits TRBD1 or TRBD2 (7 bases each). This CDR3 region has 14 residues. From germline, CDR1 is SGHAT and CDR2 FQNNGV. V was shortened by 2 bases and J by 7 bases, with 11 bases between the two germline ends. The CDR3: CASSLQGGVGELFF. The CDR3 nucleotides are TGTGCCAGCAGCTTACAGGGGGGGGTCGGGGAGCTGTTTTTT.

The CDR3 spells CASSFWGPNTGELFF. The CDR3 region has the DNA TGTGCCAGCAGCTTCTGGGGCCCGAACACCGGGGAGCTGTTTTTT. The chain couples TRBV11-2 to TRBJ2-2; D perhaps matches TRBD1 (5 bases). This CDR3 spans 15 amino acids. V gave up 3 bases and J gave up 0 bases, with 8 bases separating them. Germline V lookup: CDR1 SGHAT, CDR2 FQNNGV.

This clone was seen more than once but under ten times. The chain uses TRBV30 and TRBJ1-5; D is undetermined. The ends were cut back, 0 bases at V and 2 bases at J, with 14 bases in the middle. The CDR3 sequence is 16 residues long. Germline assignment: CDR1 GTSNPN and CDR2 SVGIG (reference sequence). CDR3 in amino acids: CAWSVISGTRNQPQHF. The CDR3 DNA reads TGTGCCTGGAGTGTAATTTCGGGAACGCGCAATCAGCCCCAGCATTTT.

This rearrangement joins TRBV7-2 to TRBJ2-3; TRBD1 matches at 9 bases. J gave up 3 bases and V 1 base, and 8 bases lay outside the gene matches. The CDR3 consists of 17 residues. CDR1 and CDR2 from the germline V gene are SGHTA and FQGNSA. CDR3 protein: CASSLEVGTGWTDTQYF. In nucleotides, the CDR3 is TGTGCCAGCAGCTTAGAGGTGGGGACAGGGTGGACAGATACGCAGTATTTT.

This clone has only one observation. The CDR3, as DNA: TGTGCCAGCAGCCCGAGGGGCCAGGGAGGGGTCGGCGAGCAGTACTTC. Translated: CASSPRGQGGVGEQYF. The V gene is TRBV7-2, the J gene TRBJ2-7; TRBD2 agrees at 7 bases. The CDR3 is 16 amino acids. J lost 6 bases, V lost 5 bases, and 16 bases had no gene match. Germline CDR1 and CDR2: SGHTA and FQGNSA.

V is TRBV7-9 and J is TRBJ1-2, with D tentatively TRBD1 (5 bases). The V and J ends lost 3 bases and 6 bases respectively, with 14 bases between them. The CDR3 totals 14 residues. Germline lookup yields CDR1 SEHNR and CDR2 FQNEAQ (reference sequence). DNA of the CDR3: TGTGCCAGCAGCTTGGGGGGTTGGCGGCATGGCTACACCTTC. Translated, it gives CASSLGGWRHGYTF.

The rearrangement uses TRBV4-2 and TRBJ2-2, with 12 bases identical to TRBD2. V gave up 1 base and J gave up 3 bases; unmatched junction bases: 0. The CDR3 has 16 amino acids. Germline CDR1 LGHNA, CDR2 YNFKEQ. CDR3 DNA: TGTGCCAGCAGCCAAGGGACTAGCGGGGACACCGGGGAGCTGTTTTTT. Amino acid sequence: CASSQGTSGDTGELFF.

The rearrangement joins TRBV15 to TRBJ2-1, with 9 bases fitting TRBD1. The CDR3 has 15 amino acids. J was trimmed by 6 bases and V by 6 bases; bases with no gene match: 9. Germline CDR1 is LNHNV and CDR2 is YYDKDF (reference sequence). The CDR3 DNA sequence: TGTGCCACCAGGGACCCCGGGACAGGGATCAATGAGCAGTTCTTC. This sequence encodes CATRDPGTGINEQFF. Full variable domain (outside the CDR3, taken from reference TRBV15 and TRBJ2-1): DAMVIQNPRYQVTQFGKPVTLSCSQTLNHNVMYWYQQKSSQAPKLLFHYYDKDFNNEADTPDNFQSRRPNTSFCFLDIRSPGLGDTAMYLCATRDPGTGINEQFFGPGTRLTVL.

This rearrangement joins TRBV6-1 to TRBJ1-1, with no clear D. In germline, CDR1 is MNHNS, CDR2 SASEGT. The ends were cut back, 6 bases at V and 5 bases at J, with 7 bases in the middle. There are 11 residues in the CDR3. The CDR3 DNA follows: TGTGCCAGCAGCCTCTTAACTGAAGCTTTCTTT. Its protein product is CASSLLTEAFF.

The chain carries TRBV5-6 and TRBJ1-2; TRBD1 aligns across 7 bases. This CDR3 region has 14 residues. Trimming removed 6 bases from V and 1 base from J; junction bases left unmatched: 6. CDR1 is SGHDT, CDR2 YYEEEE, per germline. The CDR3 sequence: CASNLQGFNYGYTF. The DNA for the CDR3 is TGTGCCAGCAATCTACAGGGGTTTAACTATGGCTACACCTTC.

This clone was observed once. V usage is TRBV27 and J usage is TRBJ1-3; D unclear. Germline V gives CDR1 MNHEY, CDR2 SMNVEV (reference sequence). The CDR3 consists of 17 residues. V was shortened by 8 bases and J by 4 bases, with 24 bases between the two germline ends. This CDR3 is CASSRINPGSGGNTIYF. In DNA form, the CDR3 reads TGTGCCAGCTCCCGTATAAATCCAGGTTCGGGAGGAAACACCATATATTTT.

This chain joins TRBV6-5 and TRBJ2-1, with 9 nucleotides matching TRBD1. Germline V gene sequence: CDR1 MNHEY, CDR2 SVGAGI. There are 14 residues in the CDR3. After removal of 7 bases from V and 8 bases from J, the junction contained 9 bases not matched to a gene. CDR3 loop: CASIPGQGVHEQFF. For the CDR3, the DNA is TGTGCCAGCATCCCGGGACAGGGAGTTCATGAGCAGTTCTTC.

The chain recombines TRBV11-3 with TRBJ2-3; a possible D gene is TRBD2 (5 bases). With 5 bases removed from V and 2 bases from J, the gap between germline ends came to 17 bases. CDR1 is SGHNT, CDR2 YENEEA, per germline. This CDR3 is built from 16 residues. CDR3 sequence reads: CASSRLRAADTDTQYF. The DNA of the CDR3 is TGTGCCAGCAGCCGGCTGCGGGCCGCCGACACAGATACGCAGTATTTT.

The chain has TRBV19 and TRBJ2-3; TRBD2 matches at 11 bases. Looked up from germline, CDR1 is LNHDA and CDR2 is SQIVND (reference sequence). V lost 6 bases to trimming and J lost 3 bases; unmatched junction nucleotides: 11. The CDR3 extends over 17 amino acids. The chain's CDR3 is CASRGPLSGGGTDTQYF. The CDR3 DNA reads as TGTGCCAGTAGGGGCCCTCTTAGCGGGGGGGGAACAGATACGCAGTATTTT.

The rearrangement uses TRBV11-2 and TRBJ2-2; D remains ambiguous. The CDR3 is 13 residues long. The ends were cut back, 4 bases at V and 0 bases at J, with 3 bases in the middle. CDR1 and CDR2 from the germline V gene are SGHAT and FQNNGV. This CDR3 reads CASSYTNTGELFF. The CDR3 DNA reads TGTGCCAGCAGCTACACGAACACCGGGGAGCTGTTTTTT.

The chain recombines TRBV30 with TRBJ1-1, with D perhaps TRBD1 (5 bases). V gave up 2 bases and J gave up 1 base, with 8 bases separating them. There are 13 residues in the CDR3. CDR1 is GTSNPN, CDR2 SVGIG, per germline (reference sequence). The CDR3 sequence is CAWSRGWNTEAFF. The CDR3 DNA follows: TGTGCCTGGAGTCGGGGCTGGAACACTGAAGCTTTCTTT.

The chain combines TRBV10-3 with TRBJ2-3, with 7 nucleotides matching TRBD2. The germline V gene encodes CDR1 ENHRY and CDR2 SYGVKD. The CDR3 loop spans 16 amino acids. Trimming took 3 bases from V and 4 from J; bases not matched to a gene: 10. The CDR3: CAISEPSGERSDTQYF. CDR3 sequence (DNA): TGTGCCATCAGTGAACCTAGCGGCGAGAGGTCAGATACGCAGTATTTT.

The genes are TRBV7-3 and TRBJ2-3; D gene unclear. Per the germline V gene, CDR1 is SGHTA and CDR2 is FQGTGA. The CDR3 runs to 12 residues. The V end was cut by 2 bases, the J end by 4 bases, with 4 bases between. Written as DNA, the CDR3 is TGTGCCAGCAGCTTACCCCCAGATACGCAGTATTTT. Translating gives CASSLPPDTQYF.